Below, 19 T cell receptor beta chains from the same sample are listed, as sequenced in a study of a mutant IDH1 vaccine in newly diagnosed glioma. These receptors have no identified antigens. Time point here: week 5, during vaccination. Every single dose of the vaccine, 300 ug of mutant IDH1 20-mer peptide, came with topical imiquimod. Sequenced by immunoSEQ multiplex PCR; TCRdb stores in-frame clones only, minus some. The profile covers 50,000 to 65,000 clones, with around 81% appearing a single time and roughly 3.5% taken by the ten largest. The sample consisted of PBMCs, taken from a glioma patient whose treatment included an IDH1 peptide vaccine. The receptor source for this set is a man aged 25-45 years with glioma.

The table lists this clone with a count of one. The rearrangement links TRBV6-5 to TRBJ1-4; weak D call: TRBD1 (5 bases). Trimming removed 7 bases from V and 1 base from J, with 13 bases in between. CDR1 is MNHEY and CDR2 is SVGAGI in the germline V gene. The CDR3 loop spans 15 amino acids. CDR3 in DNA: TGTGCCAGCATTCCCGGGGGGGGAACTAATGAAAAACTGTTTTTT. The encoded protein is CASIPGGGTNEKLFF.

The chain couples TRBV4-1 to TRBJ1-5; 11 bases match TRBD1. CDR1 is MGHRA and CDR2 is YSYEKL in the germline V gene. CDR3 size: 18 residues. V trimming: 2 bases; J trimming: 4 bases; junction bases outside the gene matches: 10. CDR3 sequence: CASSQTIRRDRGNQPQHF. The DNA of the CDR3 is TGCGCCAGCAGCCAAACGATTCGCCGGGACAGGGGGAATCAGCCCCAGCATTTT.

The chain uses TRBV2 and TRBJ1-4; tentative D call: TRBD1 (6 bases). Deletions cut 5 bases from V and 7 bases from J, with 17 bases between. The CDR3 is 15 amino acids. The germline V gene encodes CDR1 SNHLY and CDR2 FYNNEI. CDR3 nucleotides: TGTGCCAGCAGTAGGACAGAAGCCCGGAGTGAAAAACTGTTTTTT. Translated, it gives CASSRTEARSEKLFF.

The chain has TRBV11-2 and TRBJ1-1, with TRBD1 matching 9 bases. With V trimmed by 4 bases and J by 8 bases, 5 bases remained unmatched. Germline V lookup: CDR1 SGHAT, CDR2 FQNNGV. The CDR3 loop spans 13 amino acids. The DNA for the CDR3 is TGTGCCAGCAGCTCAAAGGGGACAGGGGAAGCTTTCTTT. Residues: CASSSKGTGEAFF.

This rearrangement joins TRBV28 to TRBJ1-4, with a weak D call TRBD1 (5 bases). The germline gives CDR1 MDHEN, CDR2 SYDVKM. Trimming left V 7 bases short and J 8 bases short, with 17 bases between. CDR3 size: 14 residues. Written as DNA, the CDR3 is TGTGCCAGCATGGGCGGAGGGGCTGGGGAAAAACTGTTTTTT. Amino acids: CASMGGGAGEKLFF.

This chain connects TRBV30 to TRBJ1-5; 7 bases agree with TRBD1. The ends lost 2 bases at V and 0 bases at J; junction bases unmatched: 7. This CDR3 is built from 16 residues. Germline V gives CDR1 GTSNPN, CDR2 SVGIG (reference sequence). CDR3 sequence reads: CAWSRGTANSNQPQHF. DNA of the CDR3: TGTGCCTGGAGTCGCGGGACAGCAAATAGCAATCAGCCCCAGCATTTT.

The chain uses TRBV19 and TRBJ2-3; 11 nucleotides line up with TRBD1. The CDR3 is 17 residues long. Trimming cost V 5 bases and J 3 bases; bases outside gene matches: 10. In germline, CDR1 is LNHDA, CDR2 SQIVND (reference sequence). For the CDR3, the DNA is TGTGCCAGTAGTGGGAGGACAGGGGGCGGTAGAACAGATACGCAGTATTTT. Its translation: CASSGRTGGGRTDTQYF.

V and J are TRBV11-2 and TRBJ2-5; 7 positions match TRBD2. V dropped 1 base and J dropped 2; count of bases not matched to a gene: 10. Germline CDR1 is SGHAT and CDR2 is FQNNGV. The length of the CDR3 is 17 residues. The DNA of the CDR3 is TGTGCCAGCAGCTTAGGGCGGGTGGGACTACCTCAAGAGACCCAGTACTTC. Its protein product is CASSLGRVGLPQETQYF. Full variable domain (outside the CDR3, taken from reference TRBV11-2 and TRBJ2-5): EAGVAQSPRYKIIEKRQSVAFWCNPISGHATLYWYQQILGQGPKLLIQFQNNGVVDDSQLPKDRFSAERLKGVDSTLKIQPAKLEDSAVYLCASSLGRVGLPQETQYFGPGTRLLVL.

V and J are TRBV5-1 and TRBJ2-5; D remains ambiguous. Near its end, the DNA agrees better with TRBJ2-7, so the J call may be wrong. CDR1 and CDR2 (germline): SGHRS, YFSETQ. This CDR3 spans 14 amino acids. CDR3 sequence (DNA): TGCGCCAGCAGCGTTCAGGCGACCTCGGCCGAGCAGTACTTC. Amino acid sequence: CASSVQATSAEQYF.

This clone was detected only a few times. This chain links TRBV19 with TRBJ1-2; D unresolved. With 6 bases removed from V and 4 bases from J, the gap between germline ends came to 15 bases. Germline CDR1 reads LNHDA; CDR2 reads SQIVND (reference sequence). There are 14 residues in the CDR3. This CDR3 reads CASRNMASGYGYTF. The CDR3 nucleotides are TGTGCCAGTAGGAACATGGCCAGCGGCTATGGCTACACCTTC.

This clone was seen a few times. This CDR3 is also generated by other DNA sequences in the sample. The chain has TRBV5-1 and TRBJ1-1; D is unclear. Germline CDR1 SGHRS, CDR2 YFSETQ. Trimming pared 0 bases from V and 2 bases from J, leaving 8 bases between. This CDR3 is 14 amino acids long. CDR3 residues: CASSLGAGNTEAFF. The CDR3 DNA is TGCGCCAGCAGCTTGGGAGCAGGAAACACTGAAGCTTTCTTT.

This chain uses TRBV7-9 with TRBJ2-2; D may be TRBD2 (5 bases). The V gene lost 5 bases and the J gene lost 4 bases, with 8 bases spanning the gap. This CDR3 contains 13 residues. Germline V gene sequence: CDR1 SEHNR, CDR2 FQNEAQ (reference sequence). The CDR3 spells CASSHGLTGELFF. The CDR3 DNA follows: TGTGCCAGCAGCCATGGACTCACCGGGGAGCTGTTTTTT.

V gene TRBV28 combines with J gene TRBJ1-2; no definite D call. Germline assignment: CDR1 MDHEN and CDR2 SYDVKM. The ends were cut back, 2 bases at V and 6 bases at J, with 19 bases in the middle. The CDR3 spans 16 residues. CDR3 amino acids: CASSLIDQRGLHGYTF. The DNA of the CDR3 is TGTGCCAGCAGTTTAATCGACCAACGAGGACTTCATGGCTACACCTTC.

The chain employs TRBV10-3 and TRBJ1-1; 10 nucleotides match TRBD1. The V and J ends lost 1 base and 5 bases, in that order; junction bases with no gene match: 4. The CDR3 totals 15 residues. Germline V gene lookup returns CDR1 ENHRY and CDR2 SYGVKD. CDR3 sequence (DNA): TGTGCCATCAGTGAGTTGGGACAGGGGAGGACTGAAGCTTTCTTT. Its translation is CAISELGQGRTEAFF.

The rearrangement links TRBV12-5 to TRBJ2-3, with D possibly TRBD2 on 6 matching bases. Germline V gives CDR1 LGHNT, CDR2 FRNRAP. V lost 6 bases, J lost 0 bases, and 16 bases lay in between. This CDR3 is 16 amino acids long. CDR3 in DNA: TGTGCTAGTGGCTGGGGCGGGGCGGGGAGCACAGATACGCAGTATTTT. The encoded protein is CASGWGGAGSTDTQYF.

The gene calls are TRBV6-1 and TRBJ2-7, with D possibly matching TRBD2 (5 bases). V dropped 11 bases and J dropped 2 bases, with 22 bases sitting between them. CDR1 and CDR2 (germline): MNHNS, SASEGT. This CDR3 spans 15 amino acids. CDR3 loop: CAASRSRDTTYEQYF. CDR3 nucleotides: TGTGCCGCCAGCCGTTCGAGGGATACGACCTACGAGCAGTACTTC.

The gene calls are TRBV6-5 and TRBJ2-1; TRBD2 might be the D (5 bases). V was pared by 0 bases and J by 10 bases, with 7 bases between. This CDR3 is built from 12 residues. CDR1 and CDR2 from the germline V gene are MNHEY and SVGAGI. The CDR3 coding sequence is TGTGCCAGCAGTTACTCGAGGGCGGAGCAGTTCTTC. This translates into CASSYSRAEQFF.

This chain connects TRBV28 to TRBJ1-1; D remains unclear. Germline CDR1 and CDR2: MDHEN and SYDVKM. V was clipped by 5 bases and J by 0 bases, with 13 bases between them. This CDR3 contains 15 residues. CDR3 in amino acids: CASSSRGLMNTEAFF. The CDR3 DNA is TGTGCCAGCAGTAGTAGAGGGTTGATGAACACTGAAGCTTTCTTT.

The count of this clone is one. The CDR3 loop reads CASSLDRANEKLFF. CDR3 nucleotide sequence: TGTGCCAGCAGCCTGGACAGGGCTAATGAAAAACTGTTTTTT. The J gene is TRBJ1-4, the V gene TRBV11-2; 8 nucleotides match TRBD1. The V segment lost 5 bases and the J segment 3 bases; nucleotides outside the gene matches: 2. Germline assignment: CDR1 SGHAT and CDR2 FQNNGV. CDR3 length: 14 amino acids.